The present TCR beta chain was sequenced within a study of blood T cell repertoires in COVID-19. About the research overall: In each case, the material was cDNA or gDNA derived from T cells, B-cell-depleted T cells, or PBMCs.

Trimming cost V 2 bases and J 9 bases; bases outside gene matches: 11. CDR3 length: 16 residues. Germline V gene lookup returns CDR1 SGHDN and CDR2 FVKESK. Here immunoSEQ multiplex PCR was the method, and the copy in TCRdb shows in-frame clones only, minus some. The table shows 150,000 to 200,000 clones, with 88% occurring only once. The receptor comes from a human donor in a cohort sampled during active COVID-19. Sequencing input: peripheral blood. The J gene is TRBJ2-1, the V gene TRBV14; 9 nucleotides match TRBD1. The CDR3 nucleotides read TGTGCCAGCAGCCAACTCACAGGGGGCAAATGGGTTGAGCAGTTCTTC. This codes for CASSQLTGGKWVEQFF. Variable domain in full (rest from reference TRBV14 and TRBJ2-1): EAGVTQFPSHSVIEKGQTVTLRCDPISGHDNLYWYRRVMGKEIKFLLHFVKESKQDESGMPNNRFLAERTGGTYSTLKVQPAELEDSGVYFCASSQLTGGKWVEQFFGPGTRLTVL.